Presented here are 14 T cell receptor beta chains from one specimen sequenced in a study of neurological immune-mediated disorders. Time point of the sample: longitudinal time-point 3. TCRdb processed the 5' RACE reads anew with MiXCR; each CDR3 protein has one entry. The sample has roughly 100,000 distinct CDR3 sequences, less than 14% seen once; the top ten hold around 3.3%. The sequencing input was PBMCs. The receptor set was obtained from a female donor with HTLV-1-associated myelopathy (HAM/TSP).

This clonotype showed up many times. The rearrangement links TRBV4-1 to TRBJ2-3, with D uncertain. Germline V gene data show CDR1 as MGHRA and CDR2 as YSYEKL. CDR3 length equals 15 residues. Deletions cut 0 bases from V and 2 bases from J, with 9 bases between. This CDR3 reads CASSQDLRITDTQYF. CDR3 bases: TGCGCCAGCAGCCAAGATCTCCGGATCACAGATACGCAGTATTTT.

The table lists this clonotype with many counts. The V call is TRBV7-2, the J call TRBJ2-4; maybe TRBD2 (7 bases). The germline V gene has CDR1 SGHTA and CDR2 FQGNSA. This CDR3 contains 14 residues. Trimming removed 2 bases at V and 7 bases at J, with 12 bases between. CDR3 nucleotides: TGTGCCAGCAGCTTAATCGCGGGGGCCAACATTCAGTACTTC. It specifies CASSLIAGANIQYF.

This clonotype was observed at least ten times. The chain joins TRBV6-2 or TRBV6-3 to TRBJ1-1; possibly TRBD1 for D (6 bases). The CDR3 is 12 residues long. Trimming pared 2 bases from V and 6 bases from J, leaving 7 bases between. Germline loops: CDR1 MNHEY, CDR2 SVGEGT. The CDR3 reads CASSYGGPEAFF. The CDR3 DNA reads TGTGCCAGCAGTTACGGGGGGCCTGAAGCTTTCTTT.

For this clonotype: It is likely a read error, because the conserved phenylalanine at the end of the CDR3 is missing. The V gene is TRBV5-1, the J gene TRBJ2-1; 7 bases are shared with TRBD1. This CDR3 has 12 residues. Germline assignment: CDR1 SGHRS and CDR2 YFSETQ. Trimming at V came to 2 bases and at J to 8 bases, leaving 1 base not matched to a gene. The CDR3: CASSFDRDEQFS. Here the CDR3 DNA reads TGCGCCAGCAGCTTCGACAGGGATGAGCAGTTCTCA.

This clonotype came up many times. CDR3 in amino acids: CASSPRQGGTEAFF. CDR3 nucleotide sequence: TGTGCCAGCAGCCCTAGACAGGGGGGCACTGAAGCTTTCTTT. The chain uses TRBV7-3 and TRBJ1-1, with 9 bases identical to TRBD1. Losses at the gene ends were 5 bases for V and 4 bases for J; bases not matched to a gene: 5. Germline CDR1 is SGHTA and CDR2 is FQGTGA. This CDR3 is built from 14 residues.

This clonotype was counted between two and nine times. The CDR3 region has the DNA TGCAGTGCTACCACCCTTTGGATTTGGGGGACAGACTACGAGCAGTACTTC. This codes for CSATTLWIWGTDYEQYF. The chain combines TRBV20-1 with TRBJ2-7; TRBD1 matches 7 bases. V was pared by 4 bases and J by 3 bases, with 18 bases of the junction left unmatched. The CDR3 has 17 residues. The V gene's germline CDR1 is DFQATT and CDR2 SNEGSKA (reference sequence).

The V call is TRBV19, the J call TRBJ1-6; tentative D call: TRBD1 (6 bases). From germline, CDR1 is LNHDA and CDR2 SQIVND (reference sequence). V lost 7 bases, J lost 6 bases, and 10 bases lay in between. There are 13 residues in the CDR3. The CDR3: CASTGDLNSPLHF. CDR3 DNA sequence: TGTGCCAGTACAGGGGACCTTAATTCACCCCTCCACTTT.

The sample holds many counts of this clonotype. V and J are TRBV5-1 and TRBJ2-1; D is undetermined. Looked up from germline, CDR1 is SGHRS and CDR2 is YFSETQ. The CDR3 is 16 residues long. Trimming shortened V by 0 bases and J by 1 base, and 11 bases separated the two germline ends. CDR3 residues: CASSLGPVRSYNEQFF. The CDR3 nucleotides read TGCGCCAGCAGCTTGGGTCCGGTTAGGTCCTACAATGAGCAGTTCTTC.

This clonotype was counted many times. This rearrangement joins TRBV6-5 to TRBJ2-4; D possibly corresponds to TRBD2 (5 bases). The V gene's germline CDR1 is MNHEY and CDR2 SVGAGI. V dropped 3 bases and J dropped 3 bases, with 15 bases sitting between them. This CDR3 contains 16 residues. The CDR3 DNA sequence: TGTGCCAGCAGTTATACGGCAACGGGGAACAAAAACATTCAGTACTTC. Protein product: CASSYTATGNKNIQYF.

This clonotype was recorded many times. V usage is TRBV15 and J usage is TRBJ1-6; the match to TRBD1 covers 9 bases. CDR1 LNHNV and CDR2 YYDKDF come from the germline V gene (reference sequence). The CDR3 has 18 residues. V was clipped by 0 bases and J by 6 bases; unmatched bases: 9. In nucleotides, the CDR3 is TGTGCCACCAGCAGAGATCGGAGGGGGACAGGGAGTAATTCACCCCTCCACTTT. Translating gives CATSRDRRGTGSNSPLHF.

By share, this clonotype ranks as medium-sized (0.01 to 0.1%). The V gene is TRBV5-1, the J gene TRBJ2-1; 7 positions agree with TRBD2. Trimming took 3 bases from V and 7 from J; bases not matched to a gene: 10. CDR3 length: 15 residues. CDR1 SGHRS and CDR2 YFSETQ come from the germline V gene. The CDR3 region has the DNA TGCGCCAGCAGCTCACGACCGGGGGGTCCAAATGAGCAGTTCTTC. Translating it yields CASSSRPGGPNEQFF.

This clonotype appeared many times. J is TRBJ2-1 and V is TRBV9; D uncertain. Per the germline V gene, CDR1 is SGDLS and CDR2 is YYNGEE. This CDR3 is 16 amino acids long. V lost 3 bases and J lost 0, with 13 bases in between. CDR3 nucleotide sequence: TGTGCCAGCAGCGGCCGGTCCCCGAGCTCCTACAATGAGCAGTTCTTC. This gives the protein CASSGRSPSSYNEQFF.

This clonotype occurred many times. V usage is TRBV7-9 and J usage is TRBJ2-2; 11 nucleotides match TRBD1. Germline V gene data show CDR1 as SEHNR and CDR2 as FQNEAQ (reference sequence). The CDR3 is 17 amino acids. After removal of 6 bases from V and 4 bases from J, the junction contained 10 bases not matched to a gene. DNA for the CDR3: TGTGCCAGCAGTAGATCCGCCGGGACAGGGGGCACCGGGGAGCTGTTTTTT. It translates to CASSRSAGTGGTGELFF.

V gene TRBV12-3 or TRBV12-4 combines with J gene TRBJ2-7; perhaps TRBD2 as D (5 bases). With 2 bases removed from V and 0 bases from J, the gap between germline ends came to 11 bases. This CDR3 contains 15 residues. The CDR3 sequence: CASSLNLAASYEQYF. Here the CDR3 DNA reads TGTGCCAGCAGTTTAAACCTAGCTGCCTCCTACGAGCAGTACTTC.